This T cell receptor (beta chain) was profiled in a study of cytomegalovirus exposure and HLA in healthy donors. Notes on this clone: Its antigen is unidentified.

PCR primers comprised 60 Vbeta and 13 Jbeta primers. The table came from immunoSEQ multiplex PCR; TCRdb's copy has only in-frame clones and leaves some out. The table records 170,000 or so clones, about 85% of them present only once. Study outcomes and limitations: Most TCR sequences proved rare, with some public TCRs found in many donors. Cytomegalovirus-associated status was assigned to 150 to 200 TCR beta chains. A later analysis linked a missense variant in DCLRE1C to the trimming of TCR beta V and J genes.

V shed 3 bases and J shed 0 bases, with 17 bases lying between them. This CDR3 spans 17 amino acids. Per germline, CDR1 SQVTM and CDR2 ANQGSEA. The receptor was isolated from a male donor in good health and CMV-seropositive. This chain connects TRBV29-1 to TRBJ2-2; D perhaps matches TRBD1 (6 bases). Input material: PBMCs. CDR3 protein: CSVEFGQTYANTGELFF. The DNA for the CDR3 is TGCAGCGTTGAGTTTGGACAGACATACGCGAACACCGGGGAGCTGTTTTTT.